The 14 T cell receptor beta chains below all came from one sample that was sequenced in a study of blood T cell repertoires in COVID-19. The table came from immunoSEQ multiplex PCR; TCRdb's copy has only in-frame clones and leaves some out. The sample holds 72,000 or so clones, about nine tenths seen once. The sample taken for sequencing was peripheral blood. These receptors were collected from a woman older than 75 with acute or convalescent COVID-19.

V usage is TRBV2 and J usage is TRBJ2-1; TRBD1 might be the D (5 bases). Trimming cost V 6 bases and J 3 bases, with 9 bases left between them. There are 13 residues in the CDR3. Germline V CDR1 and CDR2: SNHLY, FYNNEI. The CDR3 DNA reads TGTGCCAGCAGATTAGACAGCTACAATGAGCAGTTCTTC. This encodes CASRLDSYNEQFF. Variable domain in full (rest from reference TRBV2 and TRBJ2-1): EPEVTQTPSHQVTQMGQEVILRCVPISNHLYFYWYRQILGQKVEFLVSFYNNEISEKSEIFDDQFSVERPDGSNFTLKIRSTKLEDSAMYFCASRLDSYNEQFFGPGTRLTVL.

The chain combines TRBV18 with TRBJ1-1, with TRBD1 matching 7 bases. Germline values: CDR1 KGHSH, CDR2 LQKENI. The CDR3 length is 17 residues. Trimming removed 0 bases from V and 0 bases from J; junction bases left unmatched: 7. CDR3: CASSPPNRGVMNTEAFF. The CDR3 DNA is TGTGCCAGCTCACCACCAAACAGGGGCGTGATGAACACTGAAGCTTTCTTT.

A few counts support this clone. V gene TRBV5-6 combines with J gene TRBJ1-2; a possible D gene is TRBD1 (5 bases). V gave up 7 bases and J gave up 8 bases, with 15 bases separating them. CDR1 SGHDT and CDR2 YYEEEE come from the germline V gene. This CDR3 is built from 12 residues. CDR3 region: CASWVGAGGYTF. As DNA, the CDR3 is TGTGCCAGCTGGGTAGGGGCAGGGGGCTACACCTTC. The whole variable domain, filled in from reference TRBV5-6 and TRBJ1-2, reads DAGVTQSPTHLIKTRGQQVTLRCSPKSGHDTVSWYQQALGQGPQFIFQYYEEEERQRGNFPDRFSGHQFPNYSSELNVNALLLGDSALYLCASWVGAGGYTFGSGTRLTVV.

This chain connects TRBV11-3 to TRBJ2-3, with 7 bases that match TRBD2. The length of the CDR3 is 14 residues. Germline lookup yields CDR1 SGHNT and CDR2 YENEEA. V trimming: 5 bases; J trimming: 4 bases; junction bases outside the gene matches: 6. The DNA for the CDR3 is TGTGCCAGCAGCCAGGGAGGGGAAGCAGATACGCAGTATTTT. Translated: CASSQGGEADTQYF.

This chain joins TRBV2 and TRBJ1-3, with D unclear. This CDR3 comprises 15 residues. V was clipped by 2 bases and J by 4 bases, with 12 bases between them. Germline V gene data show CDR1 as SNHLY and CDR2 as FYNNEI. The CDR3, as DNA: TGTGCCAGCAGTGAACATTCGGCGGGAGGAAACACCATATATTTT. The encoded protein is CASSEHSAGGNTIYF.

The V call is TRBV6-1, the J call TRBJ1-2; D is unresolved. Per the germline V gene, CDR1 is MNHNS and CDR2 is SASEGT. The ends were cut back, 2 bases at V and 4 bases at J, with 14 bases in the middle. This CDR3 spans 15 amino acids. The CDR3 spells CASSEWNTRRYGYTF. Here the CDR3 DNA reads TGTGCCAGCAGTGAATGGAACACGCGGCGCTATGGCTACACCTTC.

The CDR3 coding sequence is TGCAGCGTCTTACAGGGCACCTCGGGAAAACTGTTTTTT. Its protein product is CSVLQGTSGKLFF. The J gene is TRBJ1-4, the V gene TRBV29-1; a weak D match, TRBD1 (6 bases). The germline CDR1 and CDR2 sequences are SQVTM and ANQGSEA. V dropped 6 bases and J dropped 10 bases, with 18 bases sitting between them. The CDR3 has 13 residues.

The chain combines TRBV19 with TRBJ2-1; 8 nucleotides match TRBD2. V lost 1 base, J lost 4 bases, and 12 bases stayed unmatched. The CDR3 consists of 18 residues. The germline V gene has CDR1 LNHDA and CDR2 SQIVND (reference sequence). As DNA, the CDR3 is TGTGCCAGTAGTATAGCTTTTTCGGGAGGGGATAAATACAATGAGCAGTTCTTC. Translating it yields CASSIAFSGGDKYNEQFF.

The chain recombines TRBV5-5 with TRBJ2-7, with TRBD2 matching over 8 bases. From germline, CDR1 is SGHKS and CDR2 YYEKEE (reference sequence). CDR3 length: 14 residues. V lost 5 bases, J lost 0 bases, and 4 bases stayed unmatched. CDR3 sequence: CASRPGLGSYEQYF. As DNA, the CDR3 is TGTGCCAGCAGGCCGGGACTAGGCTCCTACGAGCAGTACTTC.

There are a few counts of this clone. The chain joins TRBV4-1 to TRBJ1-2; D is unresolved. The CDR3 length is 13 residues. V was shortened by 1 base and J by 4 bases, with 7 bases between the two germline ends. Looked up from germline, CDR1 is MGHRA and CDR2 is YSYEKL. The CDR3 DNA is TGCGCCAGCAGCCAAGTCGGGTTCTATGGCTACACCTTC. This sequence encodes CASSQVGFYGYTF.

CDR3 sequence: CATSRERTIGPSQGAKNIQYF. CDR3 nucleotides: TGTGCCACCAGCAGAGAACGGACGATTGGACCCAGCCAGGGAGCCAAAAACATTCAGTACTTC. The chain links TRBV15 to TRBJ2-4; a weak D match, TRBD1 (5 bases). V was shortened by 0 bases and J by 0 bases, with 24 bases between the two germline ends. The CDR3 extends over 21 amino acids. Germline CDR1 reads LNHNV; CDR2 reads YYDKDF (reference sequence). The full variable domain, with the rest looked up from reference TRBV15 and TRBJ2-4, is DAMVIQNPRYQVTQFGKPVTLSCSQTLNHNVMYWYQQKSSQAPKLLFHYYDKDFNNEADTPDNFQSRRPNTSFCFLDIRSPGLGDTAMYLCATSRERTIGPSQGAKNIQYFGAGTRLSVL.

The chain employs TRBV9 and TRBJ1-5; D is possibly TRBD1 (5 bases). The CDR3 loop spans 15 amino acids. Germline CDR1 SGDLS, CDR2 YYNGEE. Trimming took 3 bases from V and 11 from J, leaving 21 bases between them. The CDR3 spells CASSADGGNGRTQHF. CDR3 nucleotide sequence: TGTGCCAGCAGCGCCGACGGGGGGAACGGGAGGACCCAGCATTTT.

This clone has a single count. For the CDR3, the DNA is TGTGCCAGCAGTACCGGGTGGTACTACGAGCAGTACTTC. It specifies CASSTGWYYEQYF. J is TRBJ2-7 and V is TRBV6-5, with no clear D. This CDR3 is 13 amino acids long. Trimming removed 5 bases from V and 3 bases from J, with 11 bases in between. Germline V gene lookup returns CDR1 MNHEY and CDR2 SVGAGI.

The CDR3 nucleotides are TGTGCCAGCAGCTTCCCCAAACAGGGGCGAGAGACCCAGTACTTC. It codes for CASSFPKQGRETQYF. The chain is built from TRBV5-4 and TRBJ2-5, with 7 bases matching TRBD1. V lost 2 bases, J lost 4 bases, and 8 bases stayed unmatched. Germline CDR1 is SGHNT and CDR2 is YYREEE (reference sequence). The CDR3 consists of 15 residues. The full variable domain, rest sourced from reference TRBV5-4 and TRBJ2-5, is ETGVTQSPTHLIKTRGQQVTLRCSSQSGHNTVSWYQQALGQGPQFIFQYYREEENGRGNFPPRFSGLQFPNYSSELNVNALELDDSALYLCASSFPKQGRETQYFGPGTRLLVL.